Following are 23 T cell receptor beta chains from one sample sequenced in a study of CD4 T cells in relation to SARS-CoV-2 and coronaviruses. The assay was immunoSEQ multiplex PCR, and TCRdb's table has in-frame clones only and misses some. The sample carries fewer than 25,000 clones, about 70% recorded once. The unexposed donors gave CD4+ T cells in about 2010-2019, prior to COVID-19. After about 10 days of culture, CD4+ T cells were isolated. No antigen has been assigned to these receptors. The sequenced sample consisted of CD4+ T cells from PBMCs, cultured in vitro. Source of these receptors: a human donor in good health.

J is TRBJ2-7 and V is TRBV18, with D perhaps TRBD2 (6 bases). The germline V gene has CDR1 KGHSH and CDR2 LQKENI. The CDR3 consists of 14 residues. V shed 3 bases and J shed 2 bases, with 11 bases lying between them. The CDR3 loop is CASSPSGTPYEQYF. The DNA for the CDR3 is TGTGCCAGCTCACCGTCCGGGACTCCCTACGAGCAGTACTTC.

This clone showed up just a few times. J is TRBJ2-7 and V is TRBV27; D perhaps matches TRBD1 (6 bases). The germline V and J ends were trimmed by 3 bases and 7 bases, with 13 bases remaining between them. CDR1 MNHEY and CDR2 SMNVEV come from the germline V gene (reference sequence). The length of the CDR3 is 13 residues. The CDR3, as DNA: TGTGCCAGCAGTTTCTCGGGACATGGAGAGCAGTACTTC. Translating it yields CASSFSGHGEQYF.

J is TRBJ1-3 and V is TRBV2; TRBD1 might be the D (6 bases). Trimming took off 6 bases at V and 0 bases at J, with 15 bases between the two ends. Germline V CDR1 and CDR2: SNHLY, FYNNEI. The CDR3 loop spans 16 amino acids. CDR3 loop: CASSPRTDYSGNTIYF. CDR3 sequence (DNA): TGTGCCAGCAGCCCGCGGACAGACTACTCTGGAAACACCATATATTTT.

The chain combines TRBV6-5 with TRBJ1-3; 8 positions match TRBD1. CDR3 length: 15 amino acids. The J segment lost 2 bases and the V segment lost 5 bases, leaving 5 bases of the junction unmatched. The V gene's germline CDR1 is MNHEY and CDR2 SVGAGI. The CDR3 coding sequence is TGTGCCAGCAGTAGCGGGACAGGCCCTGGAAACACCATATATTTT. Its protein is CASSSGTGPGNTIYF.

This clone was observed a handful of times. This rearrangement joins TRBV30 to TRBJ1-3; D is unclear. Germline V gene sequence: CDR1 GTSNPN, CDR2 SVGIG (reference sequence). Trimming cost V 8 bases and J 0 bases, with 8 bases left between them. The CDR3 runs to 12 residues. The CDR3 protein is CASQDSGNTIYF. The CDR3 nucleotides read TGTGCCAGTCAGGACTCTGGAAACACCATATATTTT. The full variable domain, in which reference TRBV30 and TRBJ1-3 provide the parts outside the CDR3, is SQTIHQWPATLVQPVGSPLSLECTVEGTSNPNLYWYRQAAGRGLQLLFYSVGIGQISSEVPQNLSASRPQDRQFILSSKKLLLSDSGFYLCASQDSGNTIYFGEGSWLTVV.

This clone showed up just once. V gene TRBV19 combines with J gene TRBJ1-4, with D possibly matching TRBD1 (5 bases). Germline CDR1 LNHDA, CDR2 SQIVND (reference sequence). The CDR3 sequence is 16 residues long. Trimming left V 4 bases short and J 7 bases short, with 19 bases between. The CDR3 coding sequence is TGTGCCAGTAGTAGCCTTCGGTGGGGGTTAGGTGAAAAACTGTTTTTT. Its protein product is CASSSLRWGLGEKLFF. Full variable domain (missing parts from reference TRBV19 and TRBJ1-4): DGGITQSPKYLFRKEGQNVTLSCEQNLNHDAMYWYRQDPGQGLRLIYYSQIVNDFQKGDIAEGYSVSREKKESFPLTVTSAQKNPTAFYLCASSSLRWGLGEKLFFGSGTQLSVL.

CDR3 bases: TGTGCCACCCATGTAGACAGCCTCTATGGCTACACCTTC. Protein: CATHVDSLYGYTF. The chain joins TRBV28 to TRBJ1-2; TRBD1 is a possible D gene (5 bases). There are 13 residues in the CDR3. The V gene's germline CDR1 is MDHEN and CDR2 SYDVKM. V lost 10 bases and J 4 bases, leaving 16 bases between the germline ends.

The genes are TRBV5-1 and TRBJ2-1, with 7 bases matching TRBD2. The V segment lost 3 bases and the J segment 3 bases; nucleotides outside the gene matches: 3. Germline assignment: CDR1 SGHRS and CDR2 YFSETQ. CDR3 length: 14 amino acids. DNA of the CDR3: TGCGCCAGCAGCTACCCTAGCGGCTACAATGAGCAGTTCTTC. This encodes CASSYPSGYNEQFF.

The genes are TRBV9 and TRBJ1-5; TRBD1 matches at 8 bases. V lost 2 bases, J lost 5 bases, and 6 bases stayed unmatched. From germline, CDR1 is SGDLS and CDR2 YYNGEE. The CDR3 has 15 residues. The CDR3 protein is CASSVTGGTHQPQHF. DNA for the CDR3: TGTGCCAGCAGCGTCACAGGGGGGACCCATCAGCCCCAGCATTTT.

The CDR3 sequence is CASSESERGHFSTDTQYF. The CDR3 DNA follows: TGCGCCAGCAGTGAGTCCGAGCGTGGCCACTTCAGCACAGATACGCAGTATTTT. The gene calls are TRBV10-1 and TRBJ2-3, with D unclear. The germline V gene has CDR1 WNHNN and CDR2 SYGVQD (reference sequence). The V end was cut by 0 bases, the J end by 0 bases, with 16 bases between. The CDR3 runs to 18 residues.

For the CDR3, the DNA is TGTGCCAGGGGCAAGACTAGCGGGGGACGGGATACGCAGTATTTT. Translation: CARGKTSGGRDTQYF. The chain joins TRBV2 to TRBJ2-3; 12 nucleotides match TRBD2. The CDR3 is 15 residues long. The germline gives CDR1 SNHLY, CDR2 FYNNEI. After removal of 9 bases from V and 6 bases from J, the junction contained 10 bases not matched to a gene. The entire variable domain, with the rest obtained from reference TRBV2 and TRBJ2-3, is as follows: EPEVTQTPSHQVTQMGQEVILRCVPISNHLYFYWYRQILGQKVEFLVSFYNNEISEKSEIFDDQFSVERPDGSNFTLKIRSTKLEDSAMYFCARGKTSGGRDTQYFGPGTRLTVL.

This chain links TRBV7-2 with TRBJ1-2; D unresolved. This CDR3 is 14 amino acids long. Trimming cost V 1 base and J 4 bases, with 10 bases left between them. Germline V CDR1 and CDR2: SGHTA, FQGNSA. CDR3 bases: TGTGCCAGCAGCTTAGGTTTCTCCTCCTATGGCTACACCTTC. This sequence encodes CASSLGFSSYGYTF.

This chain links TRBV4-3 with TRBJ2-5, with a possible D match to TRBD2 (7 bases). Looked up from germline, CDR1 is LGHNA and CDR2 is YSLEER. This CDR3 is 15 amino acids long. V lost 1 base, J lost 4 bases, and 13 bases lay in between. Written as DNA, the CDR3 is TGCGCCAGCAGCCAAGTTCGGGGGGCAGGAGAGACCCAGTACTTC. This sequence encodes CASSQVRGAGETQYF.

This clone has just a few counts. This chain joins TRBV29-1 and TRBJ1-3; D is unresolved. Germline CDR1 and CDR2: SQVTM and ANQGSEA. V lost 7 bases, J lost 2 bases, and 9 bases lay in between. CDR3 length: 12 amino acids. The CDR3 nucleotides read TGCAGCGCCGGTGAAACTGGAAACACCATATATTTT. The encoded protein is CSAGETGNTIYF.

This clone has more than one count but fewer than ten. The chain uses TRBV25-1 and TRBJ2-2, with TRBD2 as a possible D gene (7 bases). Germline values: CDR1 MGHDK, CDR2 SYGVNS. With 1 base removed from V and 4 bases from J, the gap between germline ends came to 13 bases. The CDR3 is 16 amino acids. The CDR3 bases are TGTGCCAGCAGTGAATTTGGGAGGGGGTCCACCGGGGAGCTGTTTTTT. Residues: CASSEFGRGSTGELFF. Supplemented by reference TRBV25-1 and TRBJ2-2, the full variable domain reads EADIYQTPRYLVIGTGKKITLECSQTMGHDKMYWYQQDPGMELHLIHYSYGVNSTEKGDLSSESTVSRIRTEHFPLTLESARPSHTSQYLCASSEFGRGSTGELFFGEGSRLTVL.

J is TRBJ2-1 and V is TRBV30; D is tentatively TRBD1 or TRBD2 (5 bases each). CDR3 length: 16 amino acids. Germline V gives CDR1 GTSNPN, CDR2 SVGIG (reference sequence). V was cut by 0 bases and J by 3 bases, with 15 bases left in between. In DNA, the CDR3 is TGTGCCTGGAGTGTACGAAGGGGAGCCGTCTACAATGAGCAGTTCTTC. Amino acid sequence: CAWSVRRGAVYNEQFF.

The rearrangement uses TRBV6-5 and TRBJ2-5; 7 bases are shared with TRBD1. Germline values: CDR1 MNHEY, CDR2 SVGAGI. The J segment lost 5 bases and the V segment lost 5 bases, leaving 11 bases of the junction unmatched. This CDR3 spans 15 amino acids. DNA for the CDR3: TGTGCCAGCAGTAGACAGGGCAAGAGGCGGGAGACCCAGTACTTC. Its translation is CASSRQGKRRETQYF.

The DNA for the CDR3 is TGTGCCAGCAGTGAAGTTTTAGCAGGGTCAACTGAAGCTTTCTTT. It specifies CASSEVLAGSTEAFF. This chain links TRBV6-1 with TRBJ1-1; D may be TRBD1 (5 bases). This CDR3 contains 15 residues. The germline CDR1 and CDR2 sequences are MNHNS and SASEGT. Trimming removed 1 base from V and 5 bases from J, with 14 bases in between.

In this sample, this clone turned up a few times. The chain carries TRBV27 and TRBJ1-5; maybe TRBD1 (5 bases). The CDR3 has 15 residues. The germline V gene has CDR1 MNHEY and CDR2 SMNVEV (reference sequence). Trimming shortened V by 6 bases and J by 10 bases, and 22 bases separated the two germline ends. CDR3 sequence reads: CASRVGVETSFPQHF. DNA of the CDR3: TGTGCCAGCAGAGTGGGGGTCGAGACCTCATTCCCCCAGCATTTT.

This clone was seen more than once but under ten times. The genes are TRBV5-1 and TRBJ2-3; TRBD2 is a possible D gene (6 bases). The CDR3 sequence is 17 residues long. Trimming shortened V by 0 bases and J by 5 bases, and 19 bases separated the two germline ends. CDR1 is SGHRS and CDR2 is YFSETQ in the germline V gene. CDR3 sequence: CASSLEGTSGGLDTQYF. The CDR3 region has the DNA TGCGCCAGCAGCTTGGAGGGGACCTCCGGGGGTCTAGATACGCAGTATTTT.

The V gene is TRBV9, the J gene TRBJ1-3; D perhaps matches TRBD1 (5 bases). There are 15 residues in the CDR3. Germline V gene lookup returns CDR1 SGDLS and CDR2 YYNGEE. Trimming shortened V by 0 bases and J by 2 bases, and 9 bases separated the two germline ends. DNA of the CDR3: TGTGCCAGCAGCGTAGTGGGGGACGCTGGAAACACCATATATTTT. Encoded protein: CASSVVGDAGNTIYF.

The rearrangement uses TRBV6-2 or TRBV6-3 and TRBJ2-1; perhaps TRBD1 as D (7 bases). V was shortened by 6 bases and J by 9 bases, with 18 bases between the two germline ends. Germline CDR1 MNHEY, CDR2 SVGEGT. This CDR3 is 14 amino acids long. In nucleotides, the CDR3 is TGTGCCAGCAGCCCCCAACCTCAGGGGGGTGAGCAGTTCTTC. It is translated as CASSPQPQGGEQFF.

This clone has a handful of counts. The gene calls are TRBV4-2 and TRBJ2-3; D possibly corresponds to TRBD1 (5 bases). The V gene lost 4 bases and the J gene lost 4 bases, with 15 bases spanning the gap. Germline CDR1 reads LGHNA; CDR2 reads YNFKEQ. The CDR3 consists of 15 residues. The CDR3 loop is CASSRMIQGADTQYF. In DNA, the CDR3 is TGTGCCAGCAGCCGGATGATTCAGGGTGCAGATACGCAGTATTTT.